This T cell receptor (beta chain) was profiled in a study of blood T cell repertoires in COVID-19 (dated by TCRdb to 2019 to 2021). Turning to the overall study: Collaborator samples came from the United States, Italy and Spain and covered acute and convalescent phases of COVID-19. The prospective study material was composed of cDNA or gDNA derived from T cells, B-cell-depleted T cells, or PBMCs. Subjects who had been exposed to COVID-19, were actively infected with it, or had recovered from it provided the deeply sampled blood TCRbeta repertoires that made up the dataset. The repertoires were released in a freely available public database intended as a resource for research on the immune response to SARS-CoV-2. The samples were drawn from the first 160 participants of the ongoing ImmuneRACE study and from 950 to 1,500 subjects provided by 6 global collaborators. A de-identified subject ID, COVID-19 status, age in years and sex were almost always included in the sample metadata. HLA class I and class II types, where available, came from metadata supplied by the sample provider rather than from assay-based typing. General study outcomes and caveats: The amount of clinical and demographic metadata varied by source and participant and was provided uncurated.

TCRbeta CDR3 regions were amplified from genomic DNA using the immunoSEQ Assay, a bias-controlled multiplex PCR. Under the source paper's analysis protocol: Nucleated cell counts per sample were estimated from amplification of reference gene primers within the assay. To quantify the absolute abundance of each unique TCRbeta CDR3 rearrangement, sequence reads were collapsed and filtered. For each sample, productive Simpson clonality was calculated as the square root of Simpson's diversity index over productive rearrangements. TCRdb carries this immuneACCESS record with in-frame sequences only. Its versions omit some clonotypes, under half of them owing to an unresolved V gene in the studies checked, with the rest unexplained. V, J and clone size derive from that table, while D and trimming were established from the DNA sequence. This sample is represented by fewer than 650,000 clones; 70% to 90% of them were singletons. The ten largest clones add up to roughly 8% of the sample.

One collaborating source in Seattle enrolled patients while the patients were actively infected and followed the patients over time throughout the course of disease. The collaborating institutions used their own protocols to collect whole blood in K2EDTA tubes. For TCRbeta analysis, collaborators shipped samples as frozen whole blood, isolated PBMCs, or DNA extracted from either of those sample types. For this clone: This receptor's antigen is unknown. No base-level quality is on record; no much larger clone is a single base apart.

The germline ends are 10 bases apart after V is trimmed by 6 bases and J by 4 bases. From the cysteine through the phenylalanine, the CDR3 covers 13 amino acids. Left in the record is the CDR3 DNA by itself, 39 bases read in frame from the first base. Recombination connected TRBV12-3 or TRBV12-4 to TRBJ1-3, with no reliable assignment of the D segment. The clonotype was recovered from a woman between 50 and 59 years old with COVID-19, enrolled during active disease. Input material: peripheral blood. Here is the DNA: TGTGCCAGCAGCCAAACTACCGGAAACACCATATATTTT. Its protein product is CASSQTTGNTIYF.